This TCR beta chain came from a study of blood T cell repertoires in COVID-19. Looked up from germline, CDR1 is LNHDA and CDR2 is SQIVND (reference sequence). Trimming cost V 6 bases and J 1 base, with 12 bases left between them. This CDR3 has 14 amino acids. Here immunoSEQ multiplex PCR was the method, and the copy in TCRdb shows in-frame clones only, minus some. The table has tens of thousands of clones, roughly 92% seen once. The sample taken for sequencing was peripheral blood. This receptor was obtained from a woman aged 55-70 years with active COVID-19. The rearrangement uses TRBV19 and TRBJ2-5; possibly TRBD2 for D (5 bases). CDR3 in DNA: TGTGCCAGTAGCTTGCGGGCAGGCCAAGAGACCCAGTACTTC. This codes for CASSLRAGQETQYF.